Below are 30 T cell receptor beta chains sequenced from a single sample in a study of response to subunit inactivated influenza vaccine. TCRdb analysed the RT-PCR reads with MiXCR anew, one entry per CDR3 protein. The repertoire holds roughly 630,000 distinct CDR3 sequences, with roughly 15% as singletons. The sample in question was PBMCs from blood, obtained about 14 days before vaccination. These receptor sequences come from a middle-aged man who received an inactivated influenza vaccine.

This clonotype has only a few counts. The J gene is TRBJ1-2, the V gene TRBV27; D may be TRBD1 (5 bases). The CDR3 is 14 residues long. CDR1 and CDR2 from the germline V gene are MNHEY and SMNVEV (reference sequence). Trimming removed 4 bases from V and 4 bases from J, with 13 bases in between. CDR3 in DNA: TGTGCCAGCAGTTCCGATCGGGGCGCCTATGGCTACACCTTC. Its translation is CASSSDRGAYGYTF.

This clonotype was detected only a few times. This chain uses TRBV4-1 with TRBJ2-1, with 8 bases aligning to TRBD2. J was trimmed by 8 bases and V by 1 base; bases with no gene match: 4. Germline V gene sequence: CDR1 MGHRA, CDR2 YSYEKL. The length of the CDR3 is 14 residues. The CDR3, as DNA: TGCGCCAGCAGCCAAGCGGGGGGGCCCTATGAGCAGTTCTTC. Amino acids: CASSQAGGPYEQFF.

The table lists this clonotype with many counts. CDR3 sequence (DNA): TGTGCCAGCAGTTGGCGACAGATAGATCAGCCCCAGCATTTT. Its translation: CASSWRQIDQPQHF. The rearrangement uses TRBV6-5 and TRBJ1-5, with D possibly TRBD1 on 5 matching bases. V gave up 4 bases and J gave up 5 bases, with 12 bases separating them. The germline gives CDR1 MNHEY, CDR2 SVGAGI. The CDR3 sequence is 14 residues long.

For the CDR3, the DNA is TGTGCCAGCAGCTTACGATTTGGCGGGGGAGCCTACAATGAGCAGTTCTTC. It is translated as CASSLRFGGGAYNEQFF. This sequence joins TRBV11-3 and TRBJ2-1, with 7 bases identical to TRBD2. This CDR3 contains 17 residues. The junction had 9 bases not matched to a gene; V was cut back by 2 bases and J by 2 bases. The germline CDR1 and CDR2 sequences are SGHNT and YENEEA.

This clonotype was counted only a few times. The genes are TRBV3-1 and TRBJ2-1, with 11 bases matching TRBD1. Germline-derived CDR1 and CDR2 are LGHDT and YNNKEL (reference sequence). This CDR3 has 16 residues. V shed 2 bases and J 5 bases; nucleotides not matched to a gene: 5. The CDR3 reads CASSQNRDRGDNEQFF. CDR3 sequence (DNA): TGTGCCAGCAGCCAAAACCGGGACAGGGGGGACAATGAGCAGTTCTTC.

This chain links TRBV6-1 with TRBJ2-3; a possible D gene is TRBD1 (6 bases). The V end lost 10 bases, the J end lost 6 bases, and 20 bases lay between the germline ends. The CDR3 runs 14 residues. Germline lookup yields CDR1 MNHNS and CDR2 SASEGT. CDR3 protein: CATHTQTGSDTQYF. As DNA, the CDR3 is TGTGCCACCCATACGCAAACAGGGAGCGATACGCAGTATTTT.

In its sample, this clonotype was seen a few times. The chain is built from TRBV5-6 and TRBJ1-1; D remains ambiguous. Germline V gene sequence: CDR1 SGHDT, CDR2 YYEEEE. This CDR3 has 13 residues. Trimming took off 4 bases at V and 1 base at J, with 8 bases between the two ends. CDR3: CASSGGPNTEAFF. DNA for the CDR3: TGTGCCAGCAGCGGAGGGCCGAACACTGAAGCTTTCTTT.

This clonotype was detected a few times. This chain joins TRBV28 and TRBJ2-5; no firm D call. Germline assignment: CDR1 MDHEN and CDR2 SYDVKM. The CDR3 spans 14 residues. V lost 3 bases to trimming and J lost 3 bases, with 11 bases between them. Written as DNA, the CDR3 is TGTGCCAGCAGTTTTATTGGTACGGAAGAGACCCAGTACTTC. Protein product: CASSFIGTEETQYF.

This chain connects TRBV5-6 to TRBJ1-5; D possibly corresponds to TRBD1 (5 bases). With 3 bases removed from V and 6 bases from J, the gap between germline ends came to 16 bases. Germline CDR1 is SGHDT and CDR2 is YYEEEE. CDR3 length: 15 residues. CDR3 in amino acids: CASSSRRGRGQPQHF. DNA of the CDR3: TGTGCCAGCAGCTCGAGAAGGGGCCGGGGTCAGCCCCAGCATTTT.

This clonotype was recorded many times. The chain employs TRBV18 and TRBJ1-6; D call uncertain. The V gene lost 0 bases and the J gene lost 4 bases, with 4 bases spanning the gap. The CDR3 is 14 amino acids. CDR1 KGHSH and CDR2 LQKENI come from the germline V gene. The CDR3 DNA reads TGTGCCAGCTCACCACCGGGGTATAATTCACCCCTCCACTTT. It is translated as CASSPPGYNSPLHF.

This CDR3 reads CATSRDFGRSYEQYF. The CDR3 region has the DNA TGTGCCACCAGCAGAGATTTTGGCAGATCCTACGAGCAGTACTTC. The chain joins TRBV15 to TRBJ2-7; the D is unclear. CDR1 and CDR2 (germline): LNHNV, YYDKDF (reference sequence). CDR3 length equals 15 residues. Deletions cut 0 bases from V and 1 base from J, with 10 bases between.

This clonotype was counted ten times or more. V usage is TRBV10-3 and J usage is TRBJ1-2; TRBD1 agrees at 7 bases. With 5 bases clipped from V and 4 bases from J, the junction kept 7 bases outside the gene matches. Germline CDR1 ENHRY, CDR2 SYGVKD. This CDR3 has 14 residues. The CDR3 sequence is CAISYGTAVYGYTF. In DNA form, the CDR3 reads TGTGCCATCAGTTACGGGACAGCAGTCTATGGCTACACCTTC.

The chain joins TRBV24-1 to TRBJ2-5; possible D gene TRBD1, 6 bases. Per the germline V gene, CDR1 is KGHDR and CDR2 is SFDVKD. Trimming left V 6 bases short and J 5 bases short, with 15 bases between. This CDR3 contains 14 residues. This chain's CDR3 is CATSMGWGQETQYF. CDR3 nucleotide sequence: TGTGCCACCAGTATGGGTTGGGGGCAGGAGACCCAGTACTTC.

This clonotype has a count of ten or more. The chain links TRBV6-2 or TRBV6-3 to TRBJ2-2; D unresolved. The CDR3 extends over 13 amino acids. The germline gives CDR1 MNHEY, CDR2 SVGEGT. V shed 4 bases and J shed 4 bases, with 7 bases lying between them. The CDR3 here is CASSSMTTGELFF. For the CDR3, the DNA is TGTGCCAGCAGTTCCATGACCACCGGGGAGCTGTTTTTT.

There are many counts of this clonotype. The V and J genes are TRBV4-2 and TRBJ2-1; D call uncertain. The V and J ends lost 1 base and 2 bases respectively, with 15 bases between them. CDR1 and CDR2 from the germline V gene are LGHNA and YNFKEQ. This CDR3 comprises 17 residues. CDR3 DNA sequence: TGTGCCAGCAGCCAAGTGGGTGTGGGGAATGCCTACAATGAGCAGTTCTTC. Its translation is CASSQVGVGNAYNEQFF.

The chain couples TRBV10-3 to TRBJ2-2, with D possibly TRBD2 on 6 matching bases. The germline gives CDR1 ENHRY, CDR2 SYGVKD. V lost 10 bases, J lost 1 base, and 16 bases lay in between. The CDR3 covers 15 residues. The CDR3: CATTAVAENTGELFF. CDR3 bases: TGTGCCACCACTGCTGTAGCGGAGAACACCGGGGAGCTGTTTTTT.

This clonotype was counted a few times. The rearrangement links TRBV5-1 to TRBJ1-1, with D possibly being TRBD1 (6 bases). Germline V gives CDR1 SGHRS, CDR2 YFSETQ. CDR3 length: 14 residues. V shed 5 bases and J shed 0 bases, with 11 bases lying between them. The chain's CDR3 is CASRSDSMNTEAFF. For the CDR3, the DNA is TGCGCCAGCAGATCGGACAGCATGAACACTGAAGCTTTCTTT.

The V and J genes are TRBV3-1 and TRBJ2-5, with TRBD2 matching 12 bases. Germline CDR1 reads LGHDT; CDR2 reads YNNKEL (reference sequence). CDR3 length: 19 residues. V dropped 4 bases and J dropped 5; count of bases not matched to a gene: 17. DNA for the CDR3: TGTGCCAGCAGCCCGTACAACAACATTCTAGCGGGAGGGCAGGAGACCCAGTACTTC. Protein product: CASSPYNNILAGGQETQYF.

V and J are TRBV18 and TRBJ2-7, with D possibly TRBD2 on 5 matching bases. Germline V gene sequence: CDR1 KGHSH, CDR2 LQKENI. Trimming left V 0 bases short and J 7 bases short, with 16 bases between. There are 15 residues in the CDR3. CDR3 region: CASSPPGLPTTEQYF. The DNA for the CDR3 is TGTGCCAGCTCACCACCGGGCCTGCCGACTACTGAGCAGTACTTC.

The chain combines TRBV20-1 with TRBJ2-1, with 10 positions matching TRBD2. This CDR3 is built from 16 residues. The V and J ends lost 3 bases and 10 bases, in that order; junction bases with no gene match: 15. In germline, CDR1 is DFQATT, CDR2 SNEGSKA (reference sequence). CDR3 amino acids: CSASGLGLAGVREQFF. CDR3 DNA sequence: TGCAGTGCTAGCGGGCTCGGGCTAGCGGGAGTACGGGAGCAGTTCTTC.

This clonotype was recorded many times. The CDR3 nucleotides read TGTGCCACCAGCAGAGATCGTAGGACTAGCGGGAGCATACAGTTCTTC. Translation gives CATSRDRRTSGSIQFF. The V call is TRBV15, the J call TRBJ2-1; TRBD2 agrees at 13 bases. This CDR3 comprises 16 residues. The junction had 9 bases not matched to a gene; V was cut back by 0 bases and J by 13 bases. CDR1 is LNHNV and CDR2 is YYDKDF in the germline V gene (reference sequence).

The V call is TRBV4-2, the J call TRBJ2-7, with 16 bases matching TRBD2. Trimming at V came to 1 base and at J to 6 bases, leaving 3 bases not matched to a gene. CDR1 is LGHNA, CDR2 YNFKEQ, per germline. The CDR3 extends over 16 amino acids. Written as DNA, the CDR3 is TGTGCCAGCAGCCAAGCCGGGACTAGCGGGGGGGTCGAGCAGTACTTC. Encoded protein: CASSQAGTSGGVEQYF.

This clonotype turned up a few times. The V call is TRBV20-1, the J call TRBJ1-5; 8 bases map to TRBD1. The length of the CDR3 is 14 residues. In germline, CDR1 is DFQATT, CDR2 SNEGSKA (reference sequence). Trimming at V came to 6 bases and at J to 3 bases, leaving 7 bases not matched to a gene. The CDR3 nucleotides are TGCAGTGCACAAACAGGGGGGGTCAATCAGCCCCAGCATTTT. It codes for CSAQTGGVNQPQHF.

CDR3 in amino acids: CSARDRLAGLYEQYF. DNA of the CDR3: TGCAGTGCTAGAGATAGACTAGCGGGACTCTACGAGCAGTACTTC. The V and J genes are TRBV20-1 and TRBJ2-7, with TRBD2 matching over 11 bases. CDR3 size: 15 residues. Germline assignment: CDR1 DFQATT and CDR2 SNEGSKA (reference sequence). V trimming: 0 bases; J trimming: 3 bases; junction bases outside the gene matches: 4.

In this sample, this clonotype turned up a few times. This chain links TRBV7-2 with TRBJ2-3; D unclear. Germline CDR1 and CDR2: SGHTA and FQGNSA. Trimming took off 5 bases at V and 8 bases at J, with 20 bases between the two ends. This CDR3 contains 15 residues. The CDR3 DNA reads as TGTGCCAGCAGCCCTCAGTACGGCGGCGGAAGTACGCAGTATTTT. This codes for CASSPQYGGGSTQYF.

The chain links TRBV14 to TRBJ2-2; D unresolved. The CDR3 consists of 15 residues. Looked up from germline, CDR1 is SGHDN and CDR2 is FVKESK. Trimming shortened V by 4 bases and J by 1 base, and 10 bases separated the two germline ends. The CDR3 reads CASSPSYRNTGELFF. The CDR3 DNA sequence: TGTGCCAGCAGCCCATCTTACAGGAACACCGGGGAGCTGTTTTTT.

The rearrangement joins TRBV20-1 to TRBJ2-5; 10 bases fit TRBD1. J was trimmed by 2 bases and V by 6 bases; bases with no gene match: 9. CDR1 and CDR2 (germline): DFQATT, SNEGSKA (reference sequence). The CDR3 is 15 amino acids. The CDR3 sequence is CSATGTGAYQETQYF. CDR3 bases: TGCAGTGCCACCGGGACAGGGGCTTATCAAGAGACCCAGTACTTC.

This chain uses TRBV7-3 with TRBJ2-1; TRBD2 matches 10 bases. CDR3 length equals 12 residues. Per the germline V gene, CDR1 is SGHTA and CDR2 is FQGTGA. Trimming removed 5 bases from V and 10 bases from J; junction bases left unmatched: 2. The CDR3 DNA reads as TGTGCCAGCAGCACGACTAGCGGGGAGCAGTTCTTC. Protein sequence: CASSTTSGEQFF.

This clonotype has a count of ten or more. The rearrangement uses TRBV4-1 and TRBJ2-7, with a possible D match to TRBD2 (6 bases). This CDR3 is built from 13 residues. V lost 4 bases to trimming and J lost 7 bases, with 14 bases between them. CDR1 is MGHRA and CDR2 is YSYEKL in the germline V gene. CDR3 in amino acids: CASSPAGLGEQYF. The CDR3, as DNA: TGCGCCAGCAGCCCAGCGGGCTTGGGTGAGCAGTACTTC.

The sample holds a few counts of this clonotype. In DNA form, the CDR3 reads TGTGCCAGCAGTTTGACCACAGCGGCGAGTCCCTACAATGAGCAGTTCTTC. Translated, it gives CASSLTTAASPYNEQFF. The rearrangement uses TRBV7-6 and TRBJ2-1, with TRBD2 as a possible D gene (5 bases). The CDR3 is 17 amino acids. V lost 6 bases and J 2 bases, leaving 20 bases between the germline ends. Germline V lookup: CDR1 SGHVS, CDR2 FNYEAQ.